This passage covers 16 T cell receptor beta chains from one sample sequenced in a study of blood T cell repertoires in COVID-19. Profiling relied on immunoSEQ multiplex PCR, and the TCRdb table lists in-frame clones only, not all of them. The table lists over 130,000 clones, about four fifths of them singletons, with roughly 2% in the top ten. The sequenced sample consisted of peripheral blood. The receptors shown here come from a man between 65 and 80 years old with acute or convalescent COVID-19.

The chain has TRBV18 and TRBJ1-3; 9 nucleotides agree with TRBD1. Per the germline V gene, CDR1 is KGHSH and CDR2 is LQKENI. V gave up 3 bases and J gave up 4 bases; unmatched junction bases: 7. This CDR3 is 16 amino acids long. As DNA, the CDR3 is TGTGCCAGCTCACCGGGACAGGGTGTAGTCGGAAACACCATATATTTT. This translates into CASSPGQGVVGNTIYF.

Regarding this clone: The DNA is omitted, as the CDR3 cannot be located on it reliably, and the CDR3 follows TCRdb's listing. The chain recombines TRBV11-2 with TRBJ2-3; the table's TRBD1 call for D was not verified on the DNA. CDR1 and CDR2 from the germline V gene are SGHAT and FQNNGV. The CDR3 has 15 residues if both end residues are counted. The CDR3: CASSFGQGVGDTQYF.

The chain combines TRBV27 with TRBJ2-4; the match to TRBD1 covers 7 bases. J lost 0 bases, V lost 3 bases, and 5 bases had no gene match. From germline, CDR1 is MNHEY and CDR2 SMNVEV (reference sequence). The CDR3 totals 16 residues. In nucleotides, the CDR3 is TGTGCCAGCAGTTTTGACAGGGATTTAGCCAAAAACATTCAGTACTTC. This gives the protein CASSFDRDLAKNIQYF.

The rearrangement links TRBV18 to TRBJ2-7; no clear D. This CDR3 comprises 14 residues. Germline CDR1 KGHSH, CDR2 LQKENI. The V and J ends lost 0 bases and 5 bases respectively, with 11 bases between them. CDR3 nucleotide sequence: TGTGCCAGCTCACCACCGTACGGGTCCAACGAGCAGTACTTC. Its translation is CASSPPYGSNEQYF.

This clone was counted only a few times. The CDR3 reads CASRVQGAYNEQFF. Written as DNA, the CDR3 is TGTGCCAGCAGGGTACAGGGGGCTTACAATGAGCAGTTCTTC. This sequence joins TRBV28 and TRBJ2-1; 9 positions match TRBD1. CDR1 MDHEN and CDR2 SYDVKM come from the germline V gene. Losses at the gene ends were 6 bases for V and 4 bases for J; bases not matched to a gene: 4. This CDR3 has 14 amino acids.

V usage is TRBV20-1 and J usage is TRBJ1-1; D uncertain. The CDR3 length is 11 residues. Germline CDR1 reads DFQATT; CDR2 reads SNEGSKA (reference sequence). Trimming shortened V by 0 bases and J by 8 bases, and 7 bases separated the two germline ends. The CDR3 bases are TGCAGTGCTAGAGATAGCGTCGAAGCTTTCTTT. Translated: CSARDSVEAFF.

The rearrangement links TRBV10-2 to TRBJ2-5; 12 bases are shared with TRBD2. Germline loops: CDR1 WSHSY, CDR2 SAAADI. Trimming at V came to 4 bases and at J to 4 bases, leaving 4 bases not matched to a gene. The CDR3 length is 15 residues. CDR3 in DNA: TGCGCCAGCAGTGCGACTAGCGGGAGCGGAGAGACCCAGTACTTC. It yields the protein CASSATSGSGETQYF.

The genes are TRBV28 and TRBJ2-7, with 9 bases that match TRBD1. CDR1 is MDHEN, CDR2 SYDVKM, per germline. The CDR3 is 14 amino acids. With 8 bases clipped from V and 2 bases from J, the junction kept 7 bases outside the gene matches. The CDR3 nucleotides read TGTGCCAGCCATTCCCGGGACAGGGCCTACGAGCAGTACTTC. Amino acids: CASHSRDRAYEQYF.

This clone was seen only a few times. The chain employs TRBV19 and TRBJ2-2; 8 bases line up with TRBD2. Germline values: CDR1 LNHDA, CDR2 SQIVND (reference sequence). The CDR3 contains 17 residues. V was pared by 5 bases and J by 0 bases, with 8 bases of the junction left unmatched. CDR3 nucleotide sequence: TGTGCCAGTAGTTACCGAGCGGGGGTGACGAACACCGGGGAGCTGTTTTTT. Protein: CASSYRAGVTNTGELFF.

The chain has TRBV28 and TRBJ2-5; 9 nucleotides line up with TRBD1. The germline gives CDR1 MDHEN, CDR2 SYDVKM. The CDR3 is 18 amino acids. J lost 5 bases, V lost 7 bases, and 20 bases had no gene match. The DNA for the CDR3 is TGTGCCAGCATCTACACAGGGGGCAGGTTGGCAGGTGGGGAGACCCAGTACTTC. Translated: CASIYTGGRLAGGETQYF.

The V and J genes are TRBV19 and TRBJ2-2, with 7 bases lining up with TRBD1. Germline assignment: CDR1 LNHDA and CDR2 SQIVND (reference sequence). V gave up 1 base and J gave up 7 bases; unmatched junction bases: 12. There are 17 residues in the CDR3. The CDR3 protein is CASSIAAGQVMGGELFF. The CDR3 bases are TGTGCCAGTAGTATAGCCGCCGGACAGGTGATGGGCGGGGAGCTGTTTTTT.

V is TRBV3-1 (or the pseudogene TRBV3-2) and J is TRBJ2-3; 10 nucleotides agree with TRBD2. The trim removed 0 bases at V and 1 base at J, leaving 7 bases unmatched. The CDR3 extends over 18 amino acids. The germline V gene has CDR1 LGHDT and CDR2 YNNKEL (reference sequence). This CDR3 reads CASSQDLVLAGGTDTQYF. The CDR3 bases are TGTGCCAGCAGCCAAGATCTTGTCCTAGCGGGAGGCACAGATACGCAGTATTTT.

The chain uses TRBV6-5 and TRBJ1-5, with TRBD1 matching over 7 bases. The CDR3 consists of 14 residues. The ends lost 6 bases at V and 7 bases at J; junction bases unmatched: 9. Per germline, CDR1 MNHEY and CDR2 SVGAGI. CDR3 loop: CASSRTGLGQPQHF. CDR3 nucleotides: TGTGCCAGCAGCCGGACAGGATTAGGACAGCCCCAGCATTTT.

The J gene is TRBJ2-1, the V gene TRBV7-9; 8 bases fit TRBD2. Germline-derived CDR1 and CDR2 are SEHNR and FQNEAQ (reference sequence). The CDR3 loop spans 14 amino acids. Trimming took 4 bases from V and 15 from J; bases not matched to a gene: 14. CDR3 in DNA: TGTGCCAGCAGCTCCATATCGGGAGCGGGAGTTACGTTCTTC. It encodes CASSSISGAGVTFF.

The V call is TRBV7-3, the J call TRBJ2-1, with 10 bases lining up with TRBD2. Germline V lookup: CDR1 SGHTA, CDR2 FQGTGA. This CDR3 is 16 amino acids long. Trimming removed 2 bases from V and 12 bases from J; junction bases left unmatched: 13. The CDR3 DNA reads as TGTGCCAGCAGCTTATGGGCTAGCGGGAGATCGCGCGGGCAGTTCTTC. Amino acid sequence: CASSLWASGRSRGQFF.

This clone was counted only a few times. The gene calls are TRBV19 and TRBJ2-5, with a possible D match to TRBD2 (6 bases). This CDR3 contains 13 residues. Germline CDR1 is LNHDA and CDR2 is SQIVND (reference sequence). With 9 bases removed from V and 4 bases from J, the gap between germline ends came to 15 bases. As DNA, the CDR3 is TGTGCCAGCCAGGAGGGGTTTGGAGAGACCCAGTACTTC. It is translated as CASQEGFGETQYF.